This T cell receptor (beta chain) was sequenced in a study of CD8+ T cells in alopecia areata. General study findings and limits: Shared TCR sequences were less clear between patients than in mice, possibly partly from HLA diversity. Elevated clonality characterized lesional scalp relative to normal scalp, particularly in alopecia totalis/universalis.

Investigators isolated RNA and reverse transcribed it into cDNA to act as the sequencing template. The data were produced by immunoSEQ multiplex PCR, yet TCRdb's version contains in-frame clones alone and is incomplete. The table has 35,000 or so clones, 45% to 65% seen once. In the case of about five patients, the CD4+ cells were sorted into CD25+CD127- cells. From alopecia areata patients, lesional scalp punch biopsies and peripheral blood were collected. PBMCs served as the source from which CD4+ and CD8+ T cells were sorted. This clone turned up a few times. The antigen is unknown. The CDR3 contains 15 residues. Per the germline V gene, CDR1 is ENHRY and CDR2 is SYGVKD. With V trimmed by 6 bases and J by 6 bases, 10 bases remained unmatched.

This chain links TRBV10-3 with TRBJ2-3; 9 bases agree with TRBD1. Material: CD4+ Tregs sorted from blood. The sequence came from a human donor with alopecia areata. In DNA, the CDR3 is TGTGCCATCAGCCCCAGACAGGGGGGCTGGGATACGCAGTATTTT. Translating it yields CAISPRQGGWDTQYF.